The T cell receptor beta chain under discussion was sequenced for a study of cytomegalovirus exposure and HLA in healthy donors. General study findings and limits: A missense variant in DCLRE1C was later tied to TCR beta V- and J-gene trimming. Most TCRs appeared rarely, but some public TCRs recurred in many donors.

60 Vbeta and 13 Jbeta primers were used in PCR. Original processing methods: Approximately 12 million of some 80 million unique TCR beta chains were shared, per a later count. The table came from immunoSEQ multiplex PCR; TCRdb's copy has only in-frame clones and leaves some out. V and J calls and clone size are as listed in that table; D and trimming were resolved from the DNA. Of 150,000 to 200,000 clones listed, around 79% were seen once; the top ten hold over 0.95%. The CDR3 covers 13 residues. Germline-derived CDR1 and CDR2 are SNHLY and FYNNEI. V shed 7 bases and J 2 bases; nucleotides not matched to a gene: 3. A remark on this clone: Its antigen remains unidentified.

Every donor was a healthy person donating bone marrow. The sample taken for sequencing was PBMCs. The chain is built from TRBV2 and TRBJ1-2; 8 bases map to TRBD1. The receptor was derived from a woman aged 45-65 years in good health and CMV-seropositive. In DNA, the CDR3 is TGTGCCAGCAAAGGGGACAGGAACTATGGCTACACCTTC. Translated, it gives CASKGDRNYGYTF.